This note documents a single TCR beta chain sequence. Sequencing used immunoSEQ multiplex PCR; TCRdb keeps in-frame clones, though not all of them. The repertoire has some 95,000 clones, 85% to 90% of them found once; the top ten carry roughly 13%. The sample originates from a study of control samples from healthy donors and cancer patients. Germline CDR1 and CDR2: MNHNS and SASEGT. Deletions cut 0 bases from V and 2 bases from J, with 11 bases between. CDR3 length: 15 residues. The sample taken for sequencing was blood. The rearrangement uses TRBV6-1 and TRBJ2-7, with D hard to call. The clonotype comes from a man aged 30 to 39 in good health. CDR3 bases: TGTGCCAGCAGTGAAGCGGGTAGAAAGACCTACGAGCAGTACTTC. Protein: CASSEAGRKTYEQYF.